This T cell receptor (beta chain) originates from a study of siplizumab effects on memory and regulatory T cells. Study results and caveats: Naive or memory phenotype assignment was not possible for roughly 75-96% of proliferating CD4+ or CD8+ clones. Naive T cells seemed more diverse than memory cells and seemed major alloresponse contributors. A mean of approximately 69% of mappable alloreactive CD4+ clones were Treg-derived with siplizumab, compared with about 30% in controls.

The CDR3 contains 16 residues. The junction had 10 bases not matched to a gene; V was cut back by 6 bases and J by 2 bases. The germline V gene has CDR1 SGHDT and CDR2 YYEEEE. As regards this clone: Its antigen is unknown.

The assay was immunoSEQ multiplex PCR, and TCRdb's table has in-frame clones only and misses some. This repertoire shows about 100,000 clones, around 92% found once; its top ten account for over 0.12%. The chain employs TRBV5-6 and TRBJ1-2, with 10 bases aligning to TRBD1. The origin of this receptor is a human donor in good health. Sequencing used CD4+ T cells sorted from blood. For the CDR3, the DNA is TGTGCCAGCACCATCTTGGTGGGACAGGGGAACTATGGCTACACCTTC. Its translation is CASTILVGQGNYGYTF.